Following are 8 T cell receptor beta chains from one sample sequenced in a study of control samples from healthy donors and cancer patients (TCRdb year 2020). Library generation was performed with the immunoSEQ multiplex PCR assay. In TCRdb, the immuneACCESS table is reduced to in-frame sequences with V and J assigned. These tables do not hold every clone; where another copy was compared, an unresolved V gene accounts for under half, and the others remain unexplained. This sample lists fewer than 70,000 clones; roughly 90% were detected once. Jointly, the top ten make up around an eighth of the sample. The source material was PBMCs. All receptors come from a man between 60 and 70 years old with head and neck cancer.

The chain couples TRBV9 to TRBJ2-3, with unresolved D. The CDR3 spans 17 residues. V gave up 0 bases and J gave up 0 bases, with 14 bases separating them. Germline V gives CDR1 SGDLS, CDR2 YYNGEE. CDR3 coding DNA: TGTGCCAGCAGCGTAGATAGTGGCCGAACTAGCACAGATACGCAGTATTTT. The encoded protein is CASSVDSGRTSTDTQYF.

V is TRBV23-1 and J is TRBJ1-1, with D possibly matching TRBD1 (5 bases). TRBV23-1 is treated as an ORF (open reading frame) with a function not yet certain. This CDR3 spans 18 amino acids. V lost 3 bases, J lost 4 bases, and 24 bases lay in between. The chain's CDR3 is CASSHPFAVLAQGTEAFF. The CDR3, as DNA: TGCGCCAGCAGTCATCCCTTTGCGGTATTAGCTCAGGGCACTGAAGCTTTCTTT.

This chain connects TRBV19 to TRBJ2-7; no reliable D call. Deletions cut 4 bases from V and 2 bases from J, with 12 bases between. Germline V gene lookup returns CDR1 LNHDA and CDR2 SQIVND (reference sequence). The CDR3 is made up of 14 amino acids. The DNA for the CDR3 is TGTGCCAGTAGTAGGTCAGCGAACGCCTACGAGCAGTACTTC. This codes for CASSRSANAYEQYF. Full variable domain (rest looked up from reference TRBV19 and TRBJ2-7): DGGITQSPKYLFRKEGQNVTLSCEQNLNHDAMYWYRQDPGQGLRLIYYSQIVNDFQKGDIAEGYSVSREKKESFPLTVTSAQKNPTAFYLCASSRSANAYEQYFGPGTRLTVT.

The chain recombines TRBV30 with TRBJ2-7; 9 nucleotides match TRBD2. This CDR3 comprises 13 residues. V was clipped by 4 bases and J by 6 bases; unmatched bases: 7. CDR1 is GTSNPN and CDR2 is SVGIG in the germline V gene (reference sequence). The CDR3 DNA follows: TGTGCCTGGACCGCCGCGGGAGGGCGCGAGCAGTACTTC. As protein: CAWTAAGGREQYF.

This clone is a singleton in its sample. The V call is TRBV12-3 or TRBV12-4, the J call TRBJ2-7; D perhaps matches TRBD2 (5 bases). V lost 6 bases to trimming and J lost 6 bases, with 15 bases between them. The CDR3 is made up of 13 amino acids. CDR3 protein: CASSLRVEGEQYF. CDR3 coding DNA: TGTGCCAGCAGCCTACGGGTCGAGGGCGAGCAGTACTTC.

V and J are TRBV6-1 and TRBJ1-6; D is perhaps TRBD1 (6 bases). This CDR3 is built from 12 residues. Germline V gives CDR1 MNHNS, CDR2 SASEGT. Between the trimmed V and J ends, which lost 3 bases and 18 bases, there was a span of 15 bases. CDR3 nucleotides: TGTGCCAGCAGTGACATGACAGGCAGCCACCACTTT. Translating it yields CASSDMTGSHHF.

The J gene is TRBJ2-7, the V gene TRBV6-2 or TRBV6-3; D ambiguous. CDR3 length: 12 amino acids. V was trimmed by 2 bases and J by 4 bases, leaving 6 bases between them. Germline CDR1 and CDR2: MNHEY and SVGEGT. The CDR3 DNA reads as TGTGCCAGCAGTTACCCGGGTTACGAGCAGTACTTC. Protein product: CASSYPGYEQYF.

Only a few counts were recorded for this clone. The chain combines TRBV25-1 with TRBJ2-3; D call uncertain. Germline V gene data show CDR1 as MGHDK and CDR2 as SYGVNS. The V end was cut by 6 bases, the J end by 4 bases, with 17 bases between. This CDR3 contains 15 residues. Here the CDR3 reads CASSHTAVGADTQYF. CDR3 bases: TGTGCCAGCAGCCATACCGCTGTGGGCGCAGATACGCAGTATTTT.